This T cell receptor beta chain was identified in a study of CD8+CD57+ T cells in acquired aplastic anemia. Genomic DNA served as template for TCR beta VDJ and CDR3 profiling. From the reads, TCRdb called clonotypes with MiXCR, one entry per CDR3 protein. The sample has some 150,000 distinct CDR3 sequences; 70% to 80% are singletons. Only patients with CD8+CD57+ cell expansion on flow cytometry were chosen for sequencing. The germline V and J ends were trimmed by 7 bases and 0 bases, with 10 bases remaining between them. Germline CDR1 and CDR2: SNHLY and FYNNEI. The CDR3 has 13 residues. This clonotype is classed as medium-sized.

This receptor was taken from a human donor with aplastic anemia. Sequencing used sorted CD4+, CD8+, or CD8+CD57+ T cells (not recorded which) from PBMCs. The chain employs TRBV2 and TRBJ2-7; D remains ambiguous. The CDR3 DNA reads as TGTGCCAGCACCGGCACTCTCTCCTACGAGCAGTACTTC. Residues: CASTGTLSYEQYF.